This passage covers 18 T cell receptor beta chains from one sample sequenced in a study of blood T cell repertoires in COVID-19 (TCRdb year 2020). Libraries were made using the immunoSEQ multiplex PCR assay. TCRdb's version of the immuneACCESS table is confined to in-frame rearrangements and falls short of the full clone set. An unresolved V gene accounts for under half of the shortfall where checked; the remainder is of unknown origin. For this sample the table gives over 200,000 clones, of which around four fifths were detected only once. Roughly 5.7% of the sample is held by the ten biggest clonotypes. Sequenced material: peripheral blood. Source of these receptors: a man older than 75 with acute or convalescent COVID-19.

J is TRBJ1-4 and V is TRBV11-2; 12 bases match TRBD1. The germline V gene encodes CDR1 SGHAT and CDR2 FQNNGV. The ends lost 4 bases at V and 7 bases at J; junction bases unmatched: 7. This CDR3 has 16 amino acids. The DNA of the CDR3 is TGTGCCAGCAGCTCAAGGGGGACAGGGGGCGGTGAAAAACTGTTTTTT. It yields the protein CASSSRGTGGGEKLFF.

The rearrangement links TRBV28 to TRBJ1-2; D ambiguous. The CDR3 loop spans 14 amino acids. Looked up from germline, CDR1 is MDHEN and CDR2 is SYDVKM. With 2 bases removed from V and 8 bases from J, the gap between germline ends came to 15 bases. The CDR3 DNA reads TGTGCCAGCAGTTTAATTGAGGGCGGGCAAGGCTACACCTTC. This sequence encodes CASSLIEGGQGYTF.

The gene calls are TRBV28 and TRBJ2-1, with a possible D match to TRBD1 (6 bases). The V gene's germline CDR1 is MDHEN and CDR2 SYDVKM. The CDR3 contains 16 residues. V was cut by 1 base and J by 8 bases, with 18 bases left in between. In DNA, the CDR3 is TGTGCCAGCAGTTTATCAGGGGCGAAGACCGGACATGAGCAGTTCTTC. Amino acid sequence: CASSLSGAKTGHEQFF.

The chain links TRBV11-2 to TRBJ2-5; 12 nucleotides match TRBD2. Germline CDR1 reads SGHAT; CDR2 reads FQNNGV. This CDR3 comprises 15 residues. Trimming removed 1 base from V and 5 bases from J; junction bases left unmatched: 2. The chain's CDR3 is CASSLASGGVETQYF. As DNA, the CDR3 is TGTGCCAGCAGCTTAGCTAGCGGGGGGGTGGAGACCCAGTACTTC.

The chain combines TRBV5-5 with TRBJ1-1; the D is unclear. Deletions cut 5 bases from V and 2 bases from J, with 16 bases between. There are 15 residues in the CDR3. Germline assignment: CDR1 SGHKS and CDR2 YYEKEE (reference sequence). The CDR3 region is CASSRFLGGNTEAFF. The CDR3 DNA reads TGTGCCAGCAGTCGATTTCTCGGCGGTAACACTGAAGCTTTCTTT.

The rearrangement joins TRBV6-2 or TRBV6-3 to TRBJ1-6; 11 bases are a match to TRBD1. The CDR3 consists of 16 residues. The germline gives CDR1 MNHEY, CDR2 SVGEGT. After removal of 3 bases from V and 7 bases from J, the junction contained 5 bases not matched to a gene. CDR3 bases: TGTGCCAGCAGTTATTCCCGGACAGGGGGCAATTCACCCCTCCACTTT. It specifies CASSYSRTGGNSPLHF.

This clone appeared a few times. The V call is TRBV2, the J call TRBJ1-4; 8 positions agree with TRBD1. The CDR3 runs 15 residues. The V and J ends lost 5 bases and 3 bases, in that order; junction bases with no gene match: 5. The V gene's germline CDR1 is SNHLY and CDR2 FYNNEI. The CDR3 is CASSSQGQANEKLFF. The CDR3 DNA reads as TGTGCCAGCAGTTCACAGGGACAGGCTAATGAAAAACTGTTTTTT.

The rearrangement links TRBV6-1 to TRBJ1-5; D perhaps matches TRBD1 (5 bases). The germline CDR1 and CDR2 sequences are MNHNS and SASEGT. The V end was cut by 2 bases, the J end by 0 bases, with 11 bases between. The CDR3 extends over 16 amino acids. CDR3 loop: CASSERGRPSNQPQHF. The CDR3 DNA is TGTGCCAGCAGTGAACGGGGGAGACCTAGCAATCAGCCCCAGCATTTT.

The chain couples TRBV7-8 to TRBJ2-2; 7 positions match TRBD1. Germline V CDR1 and CDR2: SGHVS, FQNEAQ. With V trimmed by 1 base and J by 7 bases, 15 bases remained unmatched. The CDR3 is made up of 18 amino acids. CDR3 sequence: CASSLGTRDRWEFGELFF. The CDR3 DNA is TGTGCCAGCAGCTTAGGAACCCGGGACAGATGGGAATTCGGGGAGCTGTTTTTT. The whole variable domain, remainder taken from reference TRBV7-8 and TRBJ2-2, is GAGVSQSPRYKVAKRGQDVALRCDPISGHVSLFWYQQALGQGPEFLTYFQNEAQLDKSGLPSDRFFAERPEGSVSTLKIQRTQQEDSAVYLCASSLGTRDRWEFGELFFGEGSRLTVL.

The CDR3 DNA sequence: TGTGCCACCAGTGATTTCACAGGGGCGGAAGCTTTCTTT. It specifies CATSDFTGAEAFF. The gene calls are TRBV24-1 and TRBJ1-1; 7 nucleotides line up with TRBD1. This CDR3 spans 13 amino acids. V dropped 1 base and J dropped 8; count of bases not matched to a gene: 3. CDR1 and CDR2 from the germline V gene are KGHDR and SFDVKD.

The V gene is TRBV5-1, the J gene TRBJ1-2; D may be TRBD1 (5 bases). With 0 bases removed from V and 7 bases from J, the gap between germline ends came to 19 bases. The CDR3 runs 16 residues. CDR1 is SGHRS and CDR2 is YFSETQ in the germline V gene. CDR3 protein: CASSLGGRYSNGGYTF. The CDR3 coding sequence is TGCGCCAGCAGCTTGGGGGGCCGCTATAGCAATGGTGGCTACACCTTC.

V usage is TRBV7-2 and J usage is TRBJ2-2; the D gene is possibly TRBD2 (6 bases). CDR3 size: 15 residues. Trimming cost V 2 bases and J 7 bases, with 14 bases left between them. Germline V CDR1 and CDR2: SGHTA, FQGNSA. This chain's CDR3 is CASSLTLAAGGELFF. For the CDR3, the DNA is TGTGCCAGCAGCTTAACCCTGGCAGCGGGCGGGGAGCTGTTTTTT.

The rearrangement uses TRBV14 and TRBJ1-2; TRBD1 matches at 10 bases. The trim removed 1 base at V and 4 bases at J, leaving 3 bases unmatched. The CDR3 runs 15 residues. Germline V gene lookup returns CDR1 SGHDN and CDR2 FVKESK. This CDR3 reads CASSQVGQGSYGYTF. CDR3 DNA: TGTGCCAGCAGCCAAGTGGGACAGGGGAGCTATGGCTACACCTTC.

The V gene is TRBV28, the J gene TRBJ2-2; D possibly corresponds to TRBD1 (6 bases). The CDR3 has 13 amino acids. Trimming pared 2 bases from V and 6 bases from J, leaving 7 bases between. Per germline, CDR1 MDHEN and CDR2 SYDVKM. The DNA of the CDR3 is TGTGCCAGCAGTTTACAGGGGCCCGGGGAGCTGTTTTTT. Its translation is CASSLQGPGELFF.

The V and J genes are TRBV6-5 and TRBJ1-4; D might be TRBD1 (6 bases). The germline V and J ends were trimmed by 7 bases and 7 bases, with 16 bases remaining between them. The germline CDR1 and CDR2 sequences are MNHEY and SVGAGI. There are 14 residues in the CDR3. The chain's CDR3 is CASNRQERSEKLFF. The DNA for the CDR3 is TGTGCCAGCAACCGACAGGAGAGGAGTGAAAAACTGTTTTTT.

The rearrangement joins TRBV28 to TRBJ1-2; the D is unclear. The germline V gene encodes CDR1 MDHEN and CDR2 SYDVKM. The CDR3 is 14 residues long. V gave up 4 bases and J gave up 4 bases, with 13 bases separating them. The CDR3 sequence is CASSSPSVPYGYTF. In DNA, the CDR3 is TGTGCCAGCAGTTCCCCGTCGGTCCCCTATGGCTACACCTTC.

The chain has TRBV2 and TRBJ2-2; 10 bases line up with TRBD1. The CDR3 contains 20 residues. Germline V lookup: CDR1 SNHLY, CDR2 FYNNEI. J was trimmed by 1 base and V by 0 bases; bases with no gene match: 11. The CDR3 region has the DNA TGTGCCAGCAGTGAAGCGGTCGGGGACAGGGGATTAGTGAACACCGGGGAGCTGTTTTTT. Its translation is CASSEAVGDRGLVNTGELFF.

The chain combines TRBV28 with TRBJ1-4; no firm D call. This CDR3 region has 14 residues. Germline values: CDR1 MDHEN, CDR2 SYDVKM. Trimming stripped 3 bases from V and 5 bases from J, with 10 bases between. CDR3 coding DNA: TGTGCCAGCAGTTTTTCACGGGTGAATGAAAAACTGTTTTTT. Its translation: CASSFSRVNEKLFF. The entire variable domain, with the rest obtained from reference TRBV28 and TRBJ1-4, is as follows: DVKVTQSSRYLVKRTGEKVFLECVQDMDHENMFWYRQDPGLGLRLIYFSYDVKMKEKGDIPEGYSVSREKKERFSLILESASTNQTSMYLCASSFSRVNEKLFFGSGTQLSVL.